The present TCR beta chain was sequenced within a study of memory CD4+ T cells and cytomegalovirus serostatus. The CDR3 is 15 amino acids. Trimming removed 8 bases at V and 8 bases at J, with 22 bases between. Germline CDR1 SGHTA, CDR2 FQGNSA. The sort gate was single viable CD3+CD4+CD8-CD45RO+ cells for memory CD4+ T cells. Assay: immunoSEQ multiplex PCR; the TCRdb copy retains only in-frame clones and omits some. Here the sample spans 35,000 to 55,000 clones, under 80% being singletons. The chain couples TRBV7-2 to TRBJ2-1; D is possibly TRBD2 (6 bases). Sequenced: memory CD4+ T cells from blood. The sequence was collected from an adult in good health and CMV-seronegative. CDR3 in DNA: TGTGCCAGCGGGGCCGGGGGACGTGGAAGGGATGAGCAGTTCTTC. It specifies CASGAGGRGRDEQFF. Using reference TRBV7-2 and TRBJ2-1 for the parts outside the CDR3, the full variable domain is GAGVSQSPSNKVTEKGKDVELRCDPISGHTALYWYRQSLGQGLEFLIYFQGNSAPDKSGLPSDRFSAERTGGSVSTLTIQRTQQEDSAVYLCASGAGGRGRDEQFFGPGTRLTVL.